The 18 T cell receptor beta chains reported below all come from one sample, sequenced in a study of shared clonotypes between healthy human individuals. TCRdb keeps only in-frame clones here, not all; method: immunoSEQ multiplex PCR. In the table there are roughly 2 million clones, about 94% of which are singletons. CD45RO-negative CD8 cells positively selected for CCR7 made up the naive population, which excluded terminally differentiated effector memory CD45RA+ cells. Sequencing was performed on naive CD8+ T cells sorted from blood. These receptors were taken from a man aged 18 to 30 in good health.

The J gene is TRBJ2-1, the V gene TRBV13, with D uncertain. This CDR3 is built from 15 residues. Germline-derived CDR1 and CDR2 are PRHDT and FYEKMQ (reference sequence). Trimming shortened V by 1 base and J by 0 bases, and 7 bases separated the two germline ends. For the CDR3, the DNA is TGTGCCAGCAGCTTAGCGGTTAGCTCCTACAATGAGCAGTTCTTC. This sequence encodes CASSLAVSSYNEQFF.

The chain joins TRBV2 to TRBJ2-3, with a weak D call TRBD2 (6 bases). The CDR3 loop spans 12 amino acids. The germline V and J ends were trimmed by 7 bases and 14 bases, with 19 bases remaining between them. Germline V gene sequence: CDR1 SNHLY, CDR2 FYNNEI. The CDR3 here is CASTWDLGWGYF. The CDR3 coding sequence is TGTGCCAGCACCTGGGACTTGGGATGGGGGTATTTT.

As DNA, the CDR3 is TGTGCCAGCAGTTTGGAGGGTCTTTCGAACACTGAAGCTTTCTTT. Its translation: CASSLEGLSNTEAFF. The rearrangement uses TRBV27 and TRBJ1-1; no reliable D call. Germline CDR1 is MNHEY and CDR2 is SMNVEV (reference sequence). V was shortened by 3 bases and J by 1 base, with 12 bases between the two germline ends. This CDR3 comprises 15 residues.

The V gene is TRBV4-1, the J gene TRBJ2-5; TRBD1 aligns across 7 bases. The CDR3 contains 14 residues. The junction had 4 bases not matched to a gene; V was cut back by 5 bases and J by 1 base. CDR1 and CDR2 from the germline V gene are MGHRA and YSYEKL. CDR3 protein: CASSVGTVQETQYF. The DNA for the CDR3 is TGCGCCAGCAGCGTGGGGACAGTCCAAGAGACCCAGTACTTC.

The rearrangement links TRBV6-6 to TRBJ1-5; the D is unclear. V lost 3 bases and J lost 5, with 14 bases in between. This CDR3 is built from 15 residues. Germline CDR1 is MNHNY and CDR2 is SVGAGI (reference sequence). The CDR3 reads CASSYGRRLDQPQHF. CDR3 DNA sequence: TGTGCCAGCAGTTATGGCAGGAGGCTCGATCAGCCCCAGCATTTT.

This chain uses TRBV4-1 with TRBJ2-1; D is ambiguous. The CDR3 contains 14 residues. Germline V gives CDR1 MGHRA, CDR2 YSYEKL. With 2 bases removed from V and 1 base from J, the gap between germline ends came to 6 bases. The CDR3 here is CASSQTVSYNEQFF. The CDR3 nucleotides are TGCGCCAGCAGCCAAACCGTATCCTACAATGAGCAGTTCTTC.

The genes are TRBV13 and TRBJ1-4, with D unresolved. From germline, CDR1 is PRHDT and CDR2 FYEKMQ (reference sequence). The V and J ends lost 1 base and 6 bases respectively, with 9 bases between them. CDR3 length: 14 residues. The CDR3 sequence: CASSLADGDEKLFF. The CDR3 bases are TGTGCCAGCAGCTTAGCGGACGGGGATGAAAAACTGTTTTTT. Variable domain in full (rest from reference TRBV13 and TRBJ1-4): AAGVIQSPRHLIKEKRETATLKCYPIPRHDTVYWYQQGPGQDPQFLISFYEKMQSDKGSIPDRFSAQQFSDYHSELNMSSLELGDSALYFCASSLADGDEKLFFGSGTQLSVL.

The chain carries TRBV4-1 and TRBJ2-7; 10 bases are a match to TRBD2. The ends lost 4 bases at V and 5 bases at J; junction bases unmatched: 5. This CDR3 spans 14 amino acids. The germline V gene encodes CDR1 MGHRA and CDR2 YSYEKL. CDR3 in amino acids: CASSPPSGSNEQYF. Written as DNA, the CDR3 is TGCGCCAGCAGCCCGCCTAGCGGGAGCAACGAGCAGTACTTC.

The chain recombines TRBV7-9 with TRBJ2-5; D tentatively reads TRBD1 or TRBD2 (5 bases each). CDR3 length: 15 amino acids. Germline V gene lookup returns CDR1 SEHNR and CDR2 FQNEAQ (reference sequence). Trimming removed 2 bases from V and 4 bases from J, with 14 bases in between. DNA of the CDR3: TGTGCCAGCAGCTTAAGAATCAGGGACCGAGAGACCCAGTACTTC. It yields the protein CASSLRIRDRETQYF.

The chain employs TRBV13 and TRBJ2-2; either TRBD1 or TRBD2 may fit D (5 bases each). CDR1 and CDR2 from the germline V gene are PRHDT and FYEKMQ (reference sequence). Deletions cut 4 bases from V and 3 bases from J, with 18 bases between. The CDR3 sequence is 17 residues long. This chain's CDR3 is CASSSLWGTRHTGELFF. Written as DNA, the CDR3 is TGTGCCAGCAGCTCCCTGTGGGGGACCAGGCACACCGGGGAGCTGTTTTTT.

The V and J genes are TRBV14 and TRBJ1-2, with a weak D call TRBD1 (6 bases). This CDR3 has 12 amino acids. Germline CDR1 SGHDN, CDR2 FVKESK. V dropped 5 bases and J dropped 4 bases, with 8 bases sitting between them. Here the CDR3 reads CASSLDSYGYTF. CDR3 bases: TGTGCCAGCAGCTTGGACAGCTATGGCTACACCTTC.

The gene calls are TRBV18 and TRBJ2-7; D call uncertain. Germline-derived CDR1 and CDR2 are KGHSH and LQKENI. Deletions cut 3 bases from V and 3 bases from J, with 15 bases between. The CDR3 consists of 15 residues. The CDR3 region has the DNA TGTGCCAGCTCACCCGAGGCAAGGATGGACTACGAGCAGTACTTC. Residues: CASSPEARMDYEQYF. The entire variable domain, with the rest obtained from reference TRBV18 and TRBJ2-7, is as follows: NAGVMQNPRHLVRRRGQEARLRCSPMKGHSHVYWYRQLPEEGLKFMVYLQKENIIDESGMPKERFSAEFPKEGPSILRIQQVVRGDSAAYFCASSPEARMDYEQYFGPGTRLTVT.

The chain combines TRBV6-1 with TRBJ2-7, with 7 bases fitting TRBD1. Germline CDR1 MNHNS, CDR2 SASEGT. V shed 2 bases and J 2 bases; nucleotides not matched to a gene: 9. The CDR3 length is 16 residues. CDR3 nucleotides: TGTGCCAGCAGTGAACTATGGCAGGGGGTCGCCTACGAGCAGTACTTC. Its translation is CASSELWQGVAYEQYF.

As concerns this clone: Other nucleotide sequences in the sample specify the same CDR3. The rearrangement links TRBV7-6 to TRBJ2-7; 7 nucleotides agree with TRBD1. Trimming removed 1 base from V and 0 bases from J; junction bases left unmatched: 0. Germline CDR1 is SGHVS and CDR2 is FNYEAQ. The CDR3 length is 14 residues. CDR3 nucleotides: TGTGCCAGCAGCTTAGACAGGGGCTCCTACGAGCAGTACTTC. The encoded protein is CASSLDRGSYEQYF.

The rearrangement links TRBV21-1 to TRBJ1-6; TRBD1 reflects the table's D call only, with no check against the DNA. TRBV21-1 is labeled a pseudogene. The length of the CDR3 is 21 residues. The CDR3 spells CASSKGAGQALVGSYNSPLHF. Written as DNA, the CDR3 is TGTGCCAGCAGCAAAGGGGCCGGACAGGCCCTCGTAGGGTCCTATAATTCACCCCTCCACTTT.

This chain joins TRBV27 and TRBJ1-4; 8 positions match TRBD1. With V trimmed by 4 bases and J by 4 bases, 8 bases remained unmatched. The CDR3 sequence is 16 residues long. Per the germline V gene, CDR1 is MNHEY and CDR2 is SMNVEV (reference sequence). CDR3 nucleotides: TGTGCCAGCAGTTCCTTGGGACAGGCCTATAATGAAAAACTGTTTTTT. It encodes CASSSLGQAYNEKLFF. The full variable domain, its missing parts supplied by reference TRBV27 and TRBJ1-4, is EAQVTQNPRYLITVTGKKLTVTCSQNMNHEYMSWYRQDPGLGLRQIYYSMNVEVTDKGDVPEGYKVSRKEKRNFPLILESPSPNQTSLYFCASSSLGQAYNEKLFFGSGTQLSVL.

The gene calls are TRBV10-3 and TRBJ2-7; 8 bases are shared with TRBD1. The V segment lost 0 bases and the J segment 6 bases; nucleotides outside the gene matches: 7. CDR1 is ENHRY, CDR2 SYGVKD, per germline. This CDR3 is 15 amino acids long. The DNA for the CDR3 is TGTGCCATCAGTGAGTCGCCCAGGGGGCCCCCCGAGCAGTACTTC. Translating gives CAISESPRGPPEQYF.

This chain joins TRBV30 and TRBJ1-2, with a weak D call TRBD1 (5 bases). This CDR3 region has 14 residues. Germline V lookup: CDR1 GTSNPN, CDR2 SVGIG (reference sequence). V shed 0 bases and J shed 4 bases, with 12 bases lying between them. CDR3 protein: CAWSVSQGGYGYTF. The CDR3 DNA is TGTGCCTGGAGTGTATCGCAGGGCGGCTATGGCTACACCTTC.